This T cell receptor (beta chain) originates from a study of blood T cell repertoires in COVID-19. Study-wide background: T cells, B-cell-depleted T cells, or PBMCs provided the cDNA or gDNA that served as material.

Two negative PCRs, clearance, or symptom resolution were required of recovered Cohort 3 donors. Sequencing was performed with immunoSEQ multiplex PCR; in TCRdb, only in-frame clones are kept and a portion is missing. The sample contains over 200,000 clones, 85% to 90% of which appear only once. Germline assignment: CDR1 SGHRS and CDR2 YFSETQ. The junction had 7 bases not matched to a gene; V was cut back by 0 bases and J by 7 bases. The CDR3 has 16 residues. Sequenced material: PBMCs or T cells enriched from blood (not recorded which). The TCR comes from a young man who had recovered from COVID-19. J is TRBJ1-1 and V is TRBV5-1, with 12 bases fitting TRBD1. The DNA of the CDR3 is TGCGCCAGCAGCTTGGCGGGACAGGGGGCGACTAATGAAGCTTTCTTT. Its translation: CASSLAGQGATNEAFF.